This T cell receptor (beta chain) was observed in a study of blood T cells in healthy people across ages. Primed by a sample-barcoded 5' primer and a J-beta primer mix, a second PCR proceeded for about 7 to 12 cycles. MiXCR was run by TCRdb on the 5' RACE reads, yielding one entry per CDR3 protein. The table shows 1.5 million to 2 million distinct CDR3 sequences, with about 39% occurring only once. V gave up 3 bases and J gave up 4 bases; unmatched junction bases: 5. This CDR3 comprises 14 residues. CDR1 is SGHDT and CDR2 is YYEEEE in the germline V gene. Material: blood. V and J are TRBV5-6 and TRBJ1-2; 8 nucleotides agree with TRBD1. The TCR comes from a human donor in good health. CDR3 sequence reads: CASSSDRAPYGYTF. The CDR3 DNA is TGTGCCAGCAGCTCGGACAGGGCCCCCTATGGCTACACCTTC.